The next 6 T cell receptor beta chains were all read from a single sample in a study of shared clonotypes between healthy human individuals. Profiling relied on immunoSEQ multiplex PCR, and the TCRdb table lists in-frame clones only, not all of them. The sample includes some 2.1 million clones, 85% to 95% of them seen just once. Only CD45RO-negative cells positively selected for CCR7 counted as naive CD8 cells, so terminally differentiated effector memory CD45RA+ cells were excluded. Sequenced: naive CD8+ T cells sorted from blood. These receptors were taken from a young man in good health.

The genes are TRBV11-2 and TRBJ2-5; weak D call: TRBD1 (7 bases). The CDR3 has 14 residues. Germline lookup yields CDR1 SGHAT and CDR2 FQNNGV. The V end was cut by 5 bases, the J end by 5 bases, with 15 bases between. CDR3 residues: CASSLDAGQETQYF. CDR3 coding DNA: TGTGCCAGCAGCCTTGATGCGGGACAGGAGACCCAGTACTTC.

As concerns this clone: Different DNA sequences within this sample yield the same CDR3. The chain uses TRBV20-1 and TRBJ2-7; D is ambiguous. CDR3 size: 11 residues. CDR1 DFQATT and CDR2 SNEGSKA come from the germline V gene (reference sequence). Between the trimmed V and J ends, which lost 0 bases and 7 bases, there was a span of 7 bases. CDR3 residues: CSARDGVEQYF. The CDR3, as DNA: TGCAGTGCTAGAGATGGGGTGGAGCAGTACTTC.

The chain uses TRBV11-2 and TRBJ2-3; the match to TRBD1 covers 8 bases. This CDR3 has 17 residues. J gave up 3 bases and V 1 base, and 9 bases lay outside the gene matches. The V gene's germline CDR1 is SGHAT and CDR2 FQNNGV. CDR3 sequence: CASSLGPTGVHTDTQYF. As DNA, the CDR3 is TGTGCCAGCAGCTTAGGGCCGACAGGGGTACATACAGATACGCAGTATTTT.

The chain is built from TRBV9 and TRBJ1-3; D unresolved. There are 14 residues in the CDR3. V dropped 2 bases and J dropped 3 bases, with 9 bases sitting between them. Germline V gene data show CDR1 as SGDLS and CDR2 as YYNGEE. CDR3 residues: CASSVGEDGNTIYF. Written as DNA, the CDR3 is TGTGCCAGCAGCGTCGGTGAGGATGGAAACACCATATATTTT.

This sequence joins TRBV13 and TRBJ2-3; 12 bases match TRBD2. The trim removed 5 bases at V and 0 bases at J, leaving 3 bases unmatched. Germline CDR1 reads PRHDT; CDR2 reads FYEKMQ (reference sequence). This CDR3 region has 16 residues. CDR3 in amino acids: CASSTGLAGSTDTQYF. The CDR3 DNA follows: TGTGCCAGCAGCACGGGACTAGCGGGTAGCACAGATACGCAGTATTTT.

V and J are TRBV5-4 and TRBJ2-1, with D perhaps TRBD1 (5 bases). Germline-derived CDR1 and CDR2 are SGHNT and YYREEE (reference sequence). V gave up 1 base and J gave up 0 bases, with 14 bases separating them. The CDR3 is 17 residues long. The DNA for the CDR3 is TGTGCCAGCAGCTTGTTTTCAGGGCCAAGCTCCTACAATGAGCAGTTCTTC. This encodes CASSLFSGPSSYNEQFF. The full variable domain, in which reference TRBV5-4 and TRBJ2-1 provide the parts outside the CDR3, is ETGVTQSPTHLIKTRGQQVTLRCSSQSGHNTVSWYQQALGQGPQFIFQYYREEENGRGNFPPRFSGLQFPNYSSELNVNALELDDSALYLCASSLFSGPSSYNEQFFGPGTRLTVL.